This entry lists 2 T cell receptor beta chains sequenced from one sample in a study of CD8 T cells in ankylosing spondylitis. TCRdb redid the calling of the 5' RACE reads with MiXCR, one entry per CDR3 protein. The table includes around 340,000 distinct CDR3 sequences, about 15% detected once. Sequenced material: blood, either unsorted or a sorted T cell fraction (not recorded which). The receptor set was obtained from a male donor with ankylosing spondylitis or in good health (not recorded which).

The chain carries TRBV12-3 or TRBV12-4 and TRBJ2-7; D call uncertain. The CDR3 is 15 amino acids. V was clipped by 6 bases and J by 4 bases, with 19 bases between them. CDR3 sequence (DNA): TGTGCCAGCAGCAATGGGGTCAGAGTTTTGTACGAGCAGTACTTC. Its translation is CASSNGVRVLYEQYF.

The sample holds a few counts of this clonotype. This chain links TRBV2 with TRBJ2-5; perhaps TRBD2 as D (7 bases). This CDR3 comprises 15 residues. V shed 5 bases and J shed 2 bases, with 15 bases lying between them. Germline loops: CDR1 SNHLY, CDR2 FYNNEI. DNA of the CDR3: TGTGCCAGCAGTAGGGGCAGGGGACTACAAGAGACCCAGTACTTC. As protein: CASSRGRGLQETQYF.